The 28 T cell receptor beta chains presented below share a single source sample, sequenced in a study of blood T cell repertoires in COVID-19. Libraries were prepared by immunoSEQ multiplex PCR; TCRdb keeps only in-frame clonotypes and omits some of them. The data contain a few hundred thousand clones, more than 65% of them singletons. Sample: PBMCs or T cells enriched from blood (not recorded which). The receptors derive from a man between 50 and 59 years old who had recovered from COVID-19.

The V and J genes are TRBV21-1 and TRBJ1-3; the listed D gene, TRBD1, was not tested against the DNA. TRBV21-1 is labeled a pseudogene. CDR3 size: 18 residues. The CDR3 sequence is CASSKSAPGSFSGNTIYF. In DNA form, the CDR3 reads TGTGCCAGCAGCAAATCCGCTCCAGGGTCCTTCTCTGGAAACACCATATATTTT.

The CDR3 is CASSVSGIYTDTQYF. The CDR3 coding sequence is TGTGCCAGCAGCGTCTCCGGTATTTACACAGATACGCAGTATTTT. The chain couples TRBV9 to TRBJ2-3; D not certain. Trimming cost V 2 bases and J 2 bases, with 12 bases left between them. The germline CDR1 and CDR2 sequences are SGDLS and YYNGEE. This CDR3 has 15 amino acids.

The genes are TRBV18 and TRBJ2-3; 14 positions agree with TRBD2. Germline CDR1 and CDR2: KGHSH and LQKENI. This CDR3 is built from 19 residues. V lost 0 bases to trimming and J lost 2 bases; unmatched junction nucleotides: 7. The CDR3 sequence: CASSPPFRTSGGNTDTQYF. The CDR3 region has the DNA TGTGCCAGCTCACCACCGTTCCGGACTAGCGGGGGGAACACAGATACGCAGTATTTT.

The gene calls are TRBV4-3 and TRBJ2-3; 11 bases agree with TRBD1. Per the germline V gene, CDR1 is LGHNA and CDR2 is YSLEER. The CDR3 is 17 amino acids. The V and J ends lost 3 bases and 0 bases, in that order; junction bases with no gene match: 5. The CDR3 here is CASSHRTGGYSTDTQYF. The CDR3 bases are TGCGCCAGCAGCCACCGGACAGGGGGCTACAGCACAGATACGCAGTATTTT.

This clone was counted a single time. The chain uses TRBV2 and TRBJ2-6, with 8 bases lining up with TRBD1. The ends lost 6 bases at V and 3 bases at J; junction bases unmatched: 4. CDR3 length equals 15 residues. Germline CDR1 and CDR2: SNHLY and FYNNEI. CDR3 sequence reads: CASRIRGLGANVLTF. DNA of the CDR3: TGTGCCAGCAGGATCAGGGGGCTTGGGGCCAACGTCCTGACTTTC.

The V call is TRBV27, the J call TRBJ2-7, with a weak D call TRBD1 (6 bases). Germline CDR1 MNHEY, CDR2 SMNVEV (reference sequence). The CDR3 consists of 14 residues. V was trimmed by 2 bases and J by 6 bases, leaving 14 bases between them. The CDR3 is CASSLGTPPVEQYF. CDR3 bases: TGTGCCAGCAGTTTAGGGACACCTCCCGTCGAGCAGTACTTC.

V gene TRBV2 combines with J gene TRBJ2-2; tentative D call: TRBD1 (5 bases). The V gene's germline CDR1 is SNHLY and CDR2 FYNNEI. The CDR3 loop spans 13 amino acids. Trimming took 10 bases from V and 4 from J, leaving 13 bases between them. For the CDR3, the DNA is TGTGCCAACAGACTTAGGGGCACCGGGGAGCTGTTTTTT. Its protein is CANRLRGTGELFF. The variable domain in full, with the rest retrieved from reference TRBV2 and TRBJ2-2, is EPEVTQTPSHQVTQMGQEVILRCVPISNHLYFYWYRQILGQKVEFLVSFYNNEISEKSEIFDDQFSVERPDGSNFTLKIRSTKLEDSAMYFCANRLRGTGELFFGEGSRLTVL.

This rearrangement joins TRBV2 to TRBJ1-2, with 8 bases aligning to TRBD1. Germline CDR1 reads SNHLY; CDR2 reads FYNNEI. After removal of 6 bases from V and 7 bases from J, the junction contained 7 bases not matched to a gene. The CDR3 length is 13 residues. The CDR3 DNA reads as TGTGCCAGCAGGACTGACAGGGGACCTGGCTACACCTTC. Amino acids: CASRTDRGPGYTF.

V is TRBV2 and J is TRBJ1-2; unclear D gene. Germline CDR1 is SNHLY and CDR2 is FYNNEI. Trimming removed 3 bases at V and 4 bases at J, with 9 bases between. The CDR3 has 13 residues. This chain's CDR3 is CASSDLGTYGYTF. CDR3 DNA: TGTGCCAGCAGTGATCTAGGTACCTATGGCTACACCTTC.

The rearrangement uses TRBV6-5 and TRBJ2-4; D remains ambiguous. CDR1 is MNHEY, CDR2 SVGAGI, per germline. The CDR3 consists of 14 residues. The V end was cut by 6 bases, the J end by 0 bases, with 9 bases between. The chain's CDR3 is CASSHSLAKNIQYF. CDR3 DNA: TGTGCCAGCAGCCATAGTCTAGCCAAAAACATTCAGTACTTC.

The rearrangement links TRBV7-2 to TRBJ2-1; maybe TRBD2 (5 bases). CDR1 and CDR2 (germline): SGHTA, FQGNSA. The CDR3 length is 13 residues. The V end was cut by 1 base, the J end by 6 bases, with 7 bases between. The DNA for the CDR3 is TGTGCCAGCAGCTTAGGAGGGCCCAATGAGCAGTTCTTC. It is translated as CASSLGGPNEQFF.

CDR3: CASTTAGELFF. CDR3 bases: TGTGCCAGCACCACGGCCGGGGAGCTGTTTTTT. The gene calls are TRBV6-5 and TRBJ2-2; the D is unclear. Germline V gene lookup returns CDR1 MNHEY and CDR2 SVGAGI. The V end was cut by 7 bases, the J end by 6 bases, with 6 bases between. This CDR3 has 11 amino acids.

This chain connects TRBV25-1 to TRBJ1-6; 11 bases are a match to TRBD1. Per the germline V gene, CDR1 is MGHDK and CDR2 is SYGVNS. This CDR3 region has 15 residues. V dropped 6 bases and J dropped 6; count of bases not matched to a gene: 4. The CDR3 here is CASRRTGGGNSPLHF. CDR3 nucleotide sequence: TGTGCCAGCAGACGGACAGGGGGCGGTAATTCACCCCTCCACTTT.

V gene TRBV7-8 combines with J gene TRBJ1-5; D is possibly TRBD1 (5 bases). V lost 4 bases and J 0 bases, leaving 13 bases between the germline ends. Germline V gene sequence: CDR1 SGHVS, CDR2 FQNEAQ. There are 16 residues in the CDR3. The CDR3 nucleotides are TGTGCCAGCAGCTCCATGACAGCCCTTAGCAATCAGCCCCAGCATTTT. Amino acid sequence: CASSSMTALSNQPQHF.

The CDR3 bases are TGTGCCAGCAGCTGGGGAGCGGACAGGGGGCCTGCAGCTTTCTTT. It codes for CASSWGADRGPAAFF. The chain has TRBV6-5 and TRBJ1-1; 11 positions match TRBD1. CDR3 length: 15 residues. Germline V lookup: CDR1 MNHEY, CDR2 SVGAGI. The J segment lost 10 bases and the V segment lost 6 bases, leaving 13 bases of the junction unmatched.

The chain links TRBV7-8 to TRBJ2-2; 7 positions match TRBD2. CDR1 and CDR2 (germline): SGHVS, FQNEAQ. After removal of 1 base from V and 7 bases from J, the junction contained 9 bases not matched to a gene. There are 16 residues in the CDR3. This CDR3 is CASSLGPGGYGGELFF. As DNA, the CDR3 is TGTGCCAGCAGCTTAGGGCCGGGAGGATACGGCGGGGAGCTGTTTTTT.

CDR3: CASSDPGLNSPLHF. CDR3 sequence (DNA): TGTGCCAGCAGTGATCCGGGTCTTAATTCACCCCTCCACTTT. This chain connects TRBV6-1 to TRBJ1-6; no clear D. The length of the CDR3 is 14 residues. Germline CDR1 and CDR2: MNHNS and SASEGT. V shed 3 bases and J shed 6 bases, with 9 bases lying between them.

This sequence joins TRBV2 and TRBJ2-5, with a weak D call TRBD2 (6 bases). Germline CDR1 reads SNHLY; CDR2 reads FYNNEI. V was shortened by 7 bases and J by 3 bases, with 15 bases between the two germline ends. The CDR3 loop spans 14 amino acids. The CDR3 loop is CASKIGGNEETQYF. CDR3 sequence (DNA): TGTGCCAGCAAGATCGGCGGGAACGAAGAGACCCAGTACTTC.

DNA for the CDR3: TGTGCCAGCAGCGTAGCTCCAGCGCTGGGGGGAGATACGCAGTATTTT. Translating it yields CASSVAPALGGDTQYF. The rearrangement joins TRBV9 to TRBJ2-3; D might be TRBD2 (6 bases). Looked up from germline, CDR1 is SGDLS and CDR2 is YYNGEE. Trimming cost V 0 bases and J 5 bases, with 16 bases left between them. The CDR3 has 16 amino acids.

The chain combines TRBV19 with TRBJ1-5; 9 nucleotides match TRBD1. This CDR3 spans 15 amino acids. Germline CDR1 LNHDA, CDR2 SQIVND (reference sequence). Germline trimming cut 5 bases from V and 3 bases from J; bases unmatched to any gene: 5. The CDR3 DNA sequence: TGTGCCAGTAGTTCGGGACAGGGATTCAATCAGCCCCAGCATTTT. As protein: CASSSGQGFNQPQHF.

The genes are TRBV19 and TRBJ2-5, with TRBD2 matching over 11 bases. The CDR3 totals 17 residues. CDR1 and CDR2 (germline): LNHDA, SQIVND (reference sequence). The V and J ends lost 2 bases and 5 bases, in that order; junction bases with no gene match: 10. The CDR3 reads CASSITSGSPGQETQYF. The CDR3 DNA sequence: TGTGCCAGTAGTATAACTAGCGGGAGCCCTGGGCAGGAGACCCAGTACTTC. The complete variable domain, with remaining parts taken from reference TRBV19 and TRBJ2-5, reads DGGITQSPKYLFRKEGQNVTLSCEQNLNHDAMYWYRQDPGQGLRLIYYSQIVNDFQKGDIAEGYSVSREKKESFPLTVTSAQKNPTAFYLCASSITSGSPGQETQYFGPGTRLLVL.

The sample holds one count of this clone. The chain joins TRBV29-1 to TRBJ2-2; 7 positions match TRBD1. The CDR3 is 14 residues long. V was clipped by 7 bases and J by 2 bases; unmatched bases: 7. CDR1 is SQVTM, CDR2 ANQGSEA, per germline. CDR3 loop: CSAIRTGNTGELFF. For the CDR3, the DNA is TGCAGCGCCATCCGGACAGGTAACACCGGGGAGCTGTTTTTT.

This chain uses TRBV2 with TRBJ1-5, with a possible D match to TRBD1 (5 bases). Trimming removed 3 bases from V and 6 bases from J, with 15 bases in between. The CDR3 length is 15 residues. Per the germline V gene, CDR1 is SNHLY and CDR2 is FYNNEI. CDR3 sequence: CASSEGGQGLQPQHF. The CDR3, as DNA: TGTGCCAGCAGTGAGGGAGGGCAGGGTCTTCAGCCCCAGCATTTT.

V gene TRBV6-2 or TRBV6-3 combines with J gene TRBJ2-3, with TRBD2 matching 8 bases. The germline CDR1 and CDR2 sequences are MNHEY and SVGEGT. J lost 6 bases, V lost 6 bases, and 14 bases had no gene match. The CDR3 runs 16 residues. The CDR3 sequence is CASRYPFGRAGDTQYF. The CDR3 region has the DNA TGTGCCAGCAGGTACCCATTCGGGAGGGCCGGGGATACGCAGTATTTT.

The chain has TRBV3-1 (or the pseudogene TRBV3-2) and TRBJ2-6; 10 nucleotides line up with TRBD1. The length of the CDR3 is 16 residues. Germline V CDR1 and CDR2: LGHDT, YNNKEL (reference sequence). V trimming: 4 bases; J trimming: 4 bases; junction bases outside the gene matches: 4. The CDR3 nucleotides read TGTGCCAGCAGCCGACAGGGGGCGGAAGGGGCCAACGTCCTGACTTTC. Its translation is CASSRQGAEGANVLTF.

This chain links TRBV7-8 with TRBJ1-4; D is possibly TRBD1 (5 bases). Trimming cost V 5 bases and J 6 bases, with 10 bases left between them. CDR1 is SGHVS and CDR2 is FQNEAQ in the germline V gene. There are 13 residues in the CDR3. In nucleotides, the CDR3 is TGTGCCAGCAGCGTCGGGACTTATGAAAAACTGTTTTTT. It translates to CASSVGTYEKLFF.

This clone was seen a few times. The chain links TRBV11-2 to TRBJ2-7; D might be TRBD2 (5 bases). The CDR3 runs 16 residues. V lost 4 bases and J lost 0, with 16 bases in between. The germline gives CDR1 SGHAT, CDR2 FQNNGV. CDR3 DNA sequence: TGTGCCAGCAGCTCCTACTCCACGGCGGGCTCCTACGAGCAGTACTTC. This encodes CASSSYSTAGSYEQYF.

This clone was picked up one time. V gene TRBV19 combines with J gene TRBJ1-1, with 9 bases fitting TRBD1. Germline V gene data show CDR1 as LNHDA and CDR2 as SQIVND (reference sequence). V was clipped by 7 bases and J by 1 base; unmatched bases: 13. The CDR3 has 17 residues. CDR3 loop: CASKLGTGFAANTEAFF. In DNA, the CDR3 is TGTGCCAGTAAACTAGGGACAGGGTTCGCGGCGAACACTGAAGCTTTCTTT.